Below are 14 T cell receptor beta chains sequenced from a single sample in a study of shared clonotypes between healthy human individuals. Method: immunoSEQ multiplex PCR; TCRdb's copy keeps in-frame clones and lacks some. Of about 2 million clones in the sample, roughly 95% are singletons; the top ten hold roughly 1.2%. As defined, naive CD8 cells were CD45RO-negative and positively selected for CCR7, with terminally differentiated effector memory CD45RA+ cells excluded. The sample consisted of naive CD8+ T cells sorted from blood. The receptors originated from a man aged 18 to 35 in good health.

The chain joins TRBV6-1 to TRBJ1-5; D possibly corresponds to TRBD1 (5 bases). Germline V gives CDR1 MNHNS, CDR2 SASEGT. Trimming removed 3 bases at V and 0 bases at J, with 9 bases between. The CDR3 covers 15 residues. In DNA form, the CDR3 reads TGTGCCAGCAGTGAGGGGGACTTTAGCAATCAGCCCCAGCATTTT. Protein: CASSEGDFSNQPQHF.

V is TRBV13 and J is TRBJ1-1, with D possibly being TRBD1 (5 bases). The CDR3 extends over 16 amino acids. V lost 2 bases to trimming and J lost 6 bases, with 19 bases between them. CDR1 is PRHDT and CDR2 is FYEKMQ in the germline V gene (reference sequence). The CDR3 bases are TGTGCCAGCAGCTTACAGGGTGGCATCGTAGGGGCTGAAGCTTTCTTT. Protein product: CASSLQGGIVGAEAFF. Filled out from reference TRBV13 and TRBJ1-1, the complete variable domain reads AAGVIQSPRHLIKEKRETATLKCYPIPRHDTVYWYQQGPGQDPQFLISFYEKMQSDKGSIPDRFSAQQFSDYHSELNMSSLELGDSALYFCASSLQGGIVGAEAFFGQGTRLTVV.

The chain recombines TRBV30 with TRBJ2-7; D could derive from TRBD1 or TRBD2 (5 bases each). Looked up from germline, CDR1 is GTSNPN and CDR2 is SVGIG (reference sequence). V was pared by 7 bases and J by 3 bases, with 16 bases between. The CDR3 totals 13 residues. The CDR3, as DNA: TGTGCCTCATCAGAGGGGACGGTCTACGAGCAGTACTTC. This codes for CASSEGTVYEQYF.

This chain uses TRBV6-5 with TRBJ2-1, with D tentatively TRBD2 (5 bases). CDR1 and CDR2 from the germline V gene are MNHEY and SVGAGI. V lost 6 bases to trimming and J lost 6 bases, with 12 bases between them. This CDR3 is built from 13 residues. CDR3 in amino acids: CASSSSGSNEQFF. The CDR3 DNA is TGTGCCAGCAGCTCGAGCGGCTCCAATGAGCAGTTCTTC.

On this clone: Other DNA sequences of this sample code for an identical CDR3. The chain joins TRBV10-3 to TRBJ1-1; unclear D gene. In germline, CDR1 is ENHRY, CDR2 SYGVKD. Trimming pared 2 bases from V and 1 base from J, leaving 5 bases between. The CDR3 runs to 13 residues. CDR3: CAISEGQNTEAFF. The CDR3 DNA follows: TGTGCCATCAGTGAGGGCCAGAACACTGAAGCTTTCTTT.

The rearrangement links TRBV5-6 to TRBJ2-7, with TRBD1 matching 8 bases. The CDR3 runs to 15 residues. Germline V CDR1 and CDR2: SGHDT, YYEEEE. V was clipped by 4 bases and J by 4 bases; unmatched bases: 10. In DNA form, the CDR3 reads TGTGCCAGCAGCCCACTCCCGGGACAGGAATACGAGCAGTACTTC. Amino acid sequence: CASSPLPGQEYEQYF.

This clone was observed a single time. Within the sample, other DNA sequences also encode this same CDR3. The CDR3: CASSPGGGYGYTF. As DNA, the CDR3 is TGTGCCAGCAGTCCCGGGGGGGGCTATGGCTACACCTTC. The chain couples TRBV27 to TRBJ1-2; maybe TRBD1 (5 bases). Germline CDR1 MNHEY, CDR2 SMNVEV (reference sequence). The CDR3 consists of 13 residues. Trimming pared 5 bases from V and 4 bases from J, leaving 11 bases between.

The count of this clone is one. The rearrangement joins TRBV7-6 to TRBJ2-7; no clear D. The CDR3 is 13 residues long. Per germline, CDR1 SGHVS and CDR2 FNYEAQ. V lost 2 bases to trimming and J lost 2 bases, with 7 bases between them. This chain's CDR3 is CASSLQAAYEQYF. DNA of the CDR3: TGTGCCAGCAGCTTACAGGCAGCCTACGAGCAGTACTTC.

The J gene is TRBJ2-2, the V gene TRBV15; D is ambiguous. The CDR3 has 11 amino acids. The germline CDR1 and CDR2 sequences are LNHNV and YYDKDF (reference sequence). Between the trimmed V and J ends, which lost 4 bases and 6 bases, there was a span of 3 bases. This chain's CDR3 is CATSTAGELFF. The CDR3 DNA is TGTGCCACCAGCACCGCCGGGGAGCTGTTTTTT.

The chain employs TRBV2 and TRBJ1-1; possible D gene TRBD1, 5 bases. The CDR3 is made up of 15 amino acids. CDR1 and CDR2 from the germline V gene are SNHLY and FYNNEI. V lost 6 bases and J lost 8, with 22 bases in between. The CDR3 coding sequence is TGTGCCAGCAGCCCTAGCGGGGACCTCTCCTCGGAAGCTTTCTTT. Translating it yields CASSPSGDLSSEAFF.

Turning to this clone: This specimen includes other DNA sequences encoding the same CDR3. The chain employs TRBV4-1 and TRBJ2-7; 9 bases are shared with TRBD2. This CDR3 has 15 amino acids. J lost 3 bases, V lost 0 bases, and 3 bases had no gene match. The germline V gene has CDR1 MGHRA and CDR2 YSYEKL. Here the CDR3 DNA reads TGCGCCAGCAGCCAAGAGGGACTAGCAGGCTACGAGCAGTACTTC. Its translation: CASSQEGLAGYEQYF.

The chain uses TRBV18 and TRBJ1-2, with D possibly matching TRBD1 (5 bases). The CDR3 extends over 14 amino acids. The germline V and J ends were trimmed by 6 bases and 4 bases, with 15 bases remaining between them. Germline V CDR1 and CDR2: KGHSH, LQKENI. DNA for the CDR3: TGTGCCAGCTCGGGCGCGGGGGAGAGCTATGGCTACACCTTC. Its translation: CASSGAGESYGYTF.

The rearrangement uses TRBV19 and TRBJ1-1, with D perhaps matching TRBD1 (5 bases). Germline CDR1 reads LNHDA; CDR2 reads SQIVND (reference sequence). This CDR3 has 14 amino acids. Trimming cost V 10 bases and J 11 bases, with 26 bases left between them. CDR3 bases: TGTGCCATCCACGGCCGGGACCCACACTTGTGGGCTTTCTTT. This sequence encodes CAIHGRDPHLWAFF.

This chain uses TRBV6-1 with TRBJ2-7, with D perhaps TRBD1 (6 bases). The V end was cut by 6 bases, the J end by 6 bases, with 15 bases between. The CDR3 extends over 13 amino acids. CDR1 is MNHNS and CDR2 is SASEGT in the germline V gene. This CDR3 is CASSPGDVGEQYF. In DNA form, the CDR3 reads TGTGCCAGCAGCCCAGGGGACGTAGGCGAGCAGTACTTC.